The next 9 T cell receptor beta chains were all read from a single sample in a study of graft-versus-host responses after intestinal transplantation. Their recognized antigens are unknown. Only in-frame clones appear in the TCRdb table, and some are missing; sequencing was by immunoSEQ multiplex PCR. Among about 90,000 clones listed, more than 85% were seen once. The material was unstimulated CD4+ T cells sorted from spleen or lymph node cells, obtained before transplant. These receptors came from a human donor who was the organ donor for an intestinal transplant.

V usage is TRBV4-2 and J usage is TRBJ2-1; the match to TRBD2 covers 7 bases. The CDR3 totals 17 residues. Germline V gene sequence: CDR1 LGHNA, CDR2 YNFKEQ. V gave up 0 bases and J gave up 4 bases; unmatched junction bases: 9. This CDR3 reads CASSQDISGIRYNEQFF. The CDR3 DNA sequence: TGTGCCAGCAGCCAAGATATAAGCGGGATACGGTACAATGAGCAGTTCTTC.

This clone was seen just once. The J gene is TRBJ1-3, the V gene TRBV6-6, with no clear D. Germline V gene lookup returns CDR1 MNHNY and CDR2 SVGAGI (reference sequence). This CDR3 contains 15 residues. Trimming removed 5 bases at V and 0 bases at J, with 11 bases between. The CDR3 DNA sequence: TGTGCCAGCAGTACCGGACTGTACTCTGGAAACACCATATATTTT. Encoded protein: CASSTGLYSGNTIYF.

The rearrangement uses TRBV28 and TRBJ1-5, with D possibly being TRBD1 (5 bases). The CDR3 length is 17 residues. Germline CDR1 is MDHEN and CDR2 is SYDVKM. V lost 7 bases and J lost 1, with 20 bases in between. CDR3 residues: CASIPYLGRRSNQPQHF. For the CDR3, the DNA is TGTGCCAGCATTCCTTATCTGGGGCGGCGGAGCAATCAGCCCCAGCATTTT.

The chain employs TRBV6-6 and TRBJ2-5; D not certain. This CDR3 region has 12 residues. V was trimmed by 0 bases and J by 7 bases, leaving 6 bases between them. The V gene's germline CDR1 is MNHNY and CDR2 SVGAGI (reference sequence). CDR3 DNA sequence: TGTGCCAGCAGTTACTCGTACGGGACCCAGTACTTC. Its protein product is CASSYSYGTQYF.

To note about this clone: Other DNA sequences of this sample code for an identical CDR3. The chain recombines TRBV6-1 with TRBJ1-2, with D hard to call. The germline V and J ends were trimmed by 0 bases and 4 bases, with 9 bases remaining between them. Germline V lookup: CDR1 MNHNS, CDR2 SASEGT. The CDR3 consists of 14 residues. CDR3 region: CASSEARGSYGYTF. In DNA form, the CDR3 reads TGTGCCAGCAGTGAAGCGCGGGGAAGCTATGGCTACACCTTC.

This chain uses TRBV7-9 with TRBJ2-3; TRBD1 matches 10 bases. The CDR3 length is 15 residues. J lost 5 bases, V lost 7 bases, and 9 bases had no gene match. The germline gives CDR1 SEHNR, CDR2 FQNEAQ (reference sequence). CDR3 protein: CASTPWTGGKDTQYF. In nucleotides, the CDR3 is TGTGCCAGCACCCCATGGACAGGGGGGAAAGATACGCAGTATTTT.

The V call is TRBV21-1, the J call TRBJ2-7; no DNA check was done on the table's D call, TRBD2. TRBV21-1 is a pseudogene locus. CDR3 length: 18 residues. The CDR3 sequence is CASSKKAEGRGGWNEQYF. In DNA, the CDR3 is TGTGCCAGCAGCAAAAAGGCCGAAGGGAGGGGAGGGTGGAACGAGCAGTACTTC.

CDR3 in amino acids: CASSDRQGMNTEAFF. CDR3 DNA sequence: TGTGCCAGCAGCGATCGACAGGGGATGAACACTGAAGCTTTCTTT. This chain links TRBV6-6 with TRBJ1-1; 8 nucleotides align to TRBD1. CDR1 and CDR2 from the germline V gene are MNHNY and SVGAGI (reference sequence). This CDR3 is built from 15 residues. The V and J ends lost 6 bases and 0 bases, in that order; junction bases with no gene match: 6.

J is TRBJ2-3 and V is TRBV10-3, with 7 bases identical to TRBD1. J gave up 5 bases and V 5 bases, and 7 bases lay outside the gene matches. Germline V gene data show CDR1 as ENHRY and CDR2 as SYGVKD. The CDR3 is 14 residues long. The CDR3, as DNA: TGTGCCATCAGTCAGACAGGGTTTGGAGATACGCAGTATTTT. It codes for CAISQTGFGDTQYF.